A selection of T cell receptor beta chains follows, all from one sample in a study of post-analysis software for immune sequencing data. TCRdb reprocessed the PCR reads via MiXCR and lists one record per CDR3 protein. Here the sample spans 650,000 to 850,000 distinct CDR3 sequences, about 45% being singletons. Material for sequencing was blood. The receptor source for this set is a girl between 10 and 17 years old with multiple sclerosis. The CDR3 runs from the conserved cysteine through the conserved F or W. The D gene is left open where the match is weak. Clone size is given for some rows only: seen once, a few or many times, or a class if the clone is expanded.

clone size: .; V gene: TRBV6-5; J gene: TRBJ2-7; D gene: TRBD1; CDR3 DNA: TGTGCCAGCAGTTACTCGACCCGGGACAGCTCCTACGAGCAGTACTTC; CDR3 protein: CASSYSTRDSSYEQYF
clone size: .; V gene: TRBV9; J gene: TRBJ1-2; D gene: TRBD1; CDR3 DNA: TGTGCCAGCAGCGCCGAAATAGGGGGCGCGGTCTATGGCTACACCTTC; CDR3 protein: CASSAEIGGAVYGYTF
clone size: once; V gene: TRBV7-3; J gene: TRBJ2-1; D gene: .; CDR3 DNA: TGTGCCAGCAGCTCCCACCTAGCATATGAGCAGTTCTTC; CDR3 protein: CASSSHLAYEQFF
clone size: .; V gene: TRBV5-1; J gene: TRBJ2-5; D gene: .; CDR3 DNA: TGCGCCAGCAGCTTGGATATCGGCGTACAAGAGACCCAGTACTTC; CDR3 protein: CASSLDIGVQETQYF
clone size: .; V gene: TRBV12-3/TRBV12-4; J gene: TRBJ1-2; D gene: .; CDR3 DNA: TGTGCCAGCAGTCCAGGGACCTACCCCAATGGCTACACCTTC; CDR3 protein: CASSPGTYPNGYTF
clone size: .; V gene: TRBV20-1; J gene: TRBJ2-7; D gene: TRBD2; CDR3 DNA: TGCAGTGCCGGACTAGTCGGGGAGCAGTACTTC; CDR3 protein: CSAGLVGEQYF
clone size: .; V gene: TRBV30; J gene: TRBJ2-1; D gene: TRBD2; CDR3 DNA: TGTGCCTGGGGGACTAGCGGAGTTAATGAGCAGTTCTTC; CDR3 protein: CAWGTSGVNEQFF
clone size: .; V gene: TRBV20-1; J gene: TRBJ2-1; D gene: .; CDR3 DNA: TGCAGTGCTAGTCGGCAGGCCGATGAGCAGTTCTTC; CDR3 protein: CSASRQADEQFF
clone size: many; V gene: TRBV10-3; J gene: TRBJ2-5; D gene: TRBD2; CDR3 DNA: TGTGCCATCAGTGAAGGCGGGGGGGAGACCCAGTACTTC; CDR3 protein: CAISEGGGETQYF
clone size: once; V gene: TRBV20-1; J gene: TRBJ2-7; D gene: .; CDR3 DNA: TGCAGTGCTACTGGGGCAGCGAACTACGAGCAGTACTTC; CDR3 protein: CSATGAANYEQYF
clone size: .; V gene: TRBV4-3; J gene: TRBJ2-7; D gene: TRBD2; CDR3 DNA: TGCGCCAGCAGGGCCGCGGGGCCGGGACTAGCGGCTACCTACGAGCAGTACTTC; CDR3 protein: CASRAAGPGLAATYEQYF
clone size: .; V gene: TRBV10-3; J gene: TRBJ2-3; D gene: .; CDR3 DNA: TGTGCCATCGGCGATGGGACCGCTAGCACAGATACGCAGTATTTT; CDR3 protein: CAIGDGTASTDTQYF
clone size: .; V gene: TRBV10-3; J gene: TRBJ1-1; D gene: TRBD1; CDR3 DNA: TGTGCCATCTCGGACAGGGACACTGAAGCTTTCTTT; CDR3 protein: CAISDRDTEAFF
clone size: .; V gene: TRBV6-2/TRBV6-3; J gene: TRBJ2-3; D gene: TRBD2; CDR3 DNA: TGTGCCAGCAGCCCCGGGACTAGGAAAGCTACGCAGTATTTT; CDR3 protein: CASSPGTRKATQYF
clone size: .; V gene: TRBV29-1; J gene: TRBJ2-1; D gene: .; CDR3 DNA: TGCAGCGTTGAGCTCTTAGAATACAATGAGCAGTTCTTC; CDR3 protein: CSVELLEYNEQFF
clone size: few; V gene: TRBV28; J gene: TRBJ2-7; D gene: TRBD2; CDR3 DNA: TGTGCCAGCAGTCCGGGACGGAGACTAGCGGGAGGAACGCCCGAGCAGTACTTC; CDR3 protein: CASSPGRRLAGGTPEQYF
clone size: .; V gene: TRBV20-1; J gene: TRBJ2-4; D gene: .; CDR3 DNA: TGCAGTGCTAGAGACCAATTAGCCAAAAACATTCAGTACTTC; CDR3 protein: CSARDQLAKNIQYF
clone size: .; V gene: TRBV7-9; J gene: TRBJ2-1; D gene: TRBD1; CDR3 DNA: TGTGCCAGCAGCTTCAGGACAGGGGGGCGTAATGAGCAGTTCTTC; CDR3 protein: CASSFRTGGRNEQFF
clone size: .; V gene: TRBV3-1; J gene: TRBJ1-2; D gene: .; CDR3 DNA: TGTGCCAGCAGTTATACGGCGTCCTATGGCTACACCTTC; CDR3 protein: CASSYTASYGYTF
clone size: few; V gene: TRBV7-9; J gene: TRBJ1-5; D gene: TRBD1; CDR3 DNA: TGTGCCAGCAGCTTTACCGACAGGGCGTCTGGCAGGAATCAGCCCCAGCATTTT; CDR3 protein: CASSFTDRASGRNQPQHF
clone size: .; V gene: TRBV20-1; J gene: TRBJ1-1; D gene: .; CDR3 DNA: TGCAGTGCTAGTGAGGGGGATGAAGCTTTCTTT; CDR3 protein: CSASEGDEAFF
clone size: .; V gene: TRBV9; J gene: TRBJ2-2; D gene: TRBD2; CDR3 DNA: TGTGCCAGCAGCTTTAGCGGGAGGACGGGCGGGGAGCTGTTTTTT; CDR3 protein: CASSFSGRTGGELFF
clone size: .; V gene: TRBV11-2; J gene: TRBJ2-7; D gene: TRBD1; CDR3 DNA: TGTGCCAGCAGTCGTCATAGGACAGGAGGTTCCTACGAGCAGTACTTC; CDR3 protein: CASSRHRTGGSYEQYF
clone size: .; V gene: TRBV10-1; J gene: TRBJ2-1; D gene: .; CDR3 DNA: TGCGCCAGCAGTGAGAGCGGTAGGGATGAGCAGTTCTTC; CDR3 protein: CASSESGRDEQFF
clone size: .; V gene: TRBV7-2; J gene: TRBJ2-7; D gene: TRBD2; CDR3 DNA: TGTGCCAGCAGCTTATTAGCGGGAAAGCCCTACGAGCAGTACTTC; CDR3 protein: CASSLLAGKPYEQYF
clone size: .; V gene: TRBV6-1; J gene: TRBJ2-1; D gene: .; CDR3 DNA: TGTGCCAGCAGTGATCTTCCACCGGGGTCAAATGAGCAGTTCTTC; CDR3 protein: CASSDLPPGSNEQFF
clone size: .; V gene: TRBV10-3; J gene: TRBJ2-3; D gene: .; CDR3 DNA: TGTGCCACCCAACCAAGGCGGAGTGGTACAGATACGCAGTATTTT; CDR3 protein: CATQPRRSGTDTQYF
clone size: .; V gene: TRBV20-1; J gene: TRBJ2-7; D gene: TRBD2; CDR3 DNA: TGCAGTGCCATTAGCGGGAGGGCGTGGGAGCAGTACTTC; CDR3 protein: CSAISGRAWEQYF
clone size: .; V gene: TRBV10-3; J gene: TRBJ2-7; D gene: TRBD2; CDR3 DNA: TGTGCCATCGGGGGAAAGTACGGGGGGAGGCACGAGCAGTACTTC; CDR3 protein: CAIGGKYGGRHEQYF
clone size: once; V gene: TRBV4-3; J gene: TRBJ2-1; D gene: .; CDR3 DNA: TGCGCCAGCAGCCAAGACACGCGGAGTCTTCATCCGTTCTTC; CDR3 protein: CASSQDTRSLHPFF
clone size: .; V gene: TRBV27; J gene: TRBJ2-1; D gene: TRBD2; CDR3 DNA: TGTGCCAGCAGTTTCGATGGGACTAACTCCTACAATGAGCAGTTCTTC; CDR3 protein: CASSFDGTNSYNEQFF
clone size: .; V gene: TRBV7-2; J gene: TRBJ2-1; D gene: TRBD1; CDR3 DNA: TGTGCCAGCAGCTCTATAGACAGGGGATACAATGAGCAGTTCTTC; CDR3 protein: CASSSIDRGYNEQFF
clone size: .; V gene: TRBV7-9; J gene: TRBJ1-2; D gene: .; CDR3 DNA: TGTGCCATCCCGACCCCCAGGAGGGGAGGGGGTTATGGCTACACCTTC; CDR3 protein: CAIPTPRRGGGYGYTF
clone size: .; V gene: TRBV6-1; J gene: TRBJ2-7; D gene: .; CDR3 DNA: TGTGCCAGCAGGCCAACAGCCTACGAGCAGTACTTC; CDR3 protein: CASRPTAYEQYF
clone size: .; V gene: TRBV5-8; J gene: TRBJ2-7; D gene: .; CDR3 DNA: TGTGCCACCATAACGTGGGGGGCCGAGCAGTACTTC; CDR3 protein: CATITWGAEQYF
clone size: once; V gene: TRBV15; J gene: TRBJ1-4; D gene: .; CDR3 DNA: TGTGCCACCAGCAGGCTGATGGGGGGCAGTGAAAAACTGTTTTTT; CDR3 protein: CATSRLMGGSEKLFF
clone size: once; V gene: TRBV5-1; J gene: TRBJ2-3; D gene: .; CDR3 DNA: TGCGCCAGCAAGCAGGTCCAGGAGACAGATACGCAGTATTTT; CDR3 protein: CASKQVQETDTQYF
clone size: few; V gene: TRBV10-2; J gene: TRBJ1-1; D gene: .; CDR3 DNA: TGCGCCACCACAGGTTCGGAAACTGAAGCTTTCTTT; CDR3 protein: CATTGSETEAFF
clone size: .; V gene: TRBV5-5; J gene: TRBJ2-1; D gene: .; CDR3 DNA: TGTGCCAGCAGCTTTACCAGGCATCTAAATGAGCAGTTCTTC; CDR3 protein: CASSFTRHLNEQFF